This section outlines one TCR beta chain sequence together with its context. This sample was included in a study of T cells expressing NK-cell markers. UMIs accompanied the 5'RACE template switching by which TCR beta cDNA was made. TCRdb reanalyzed the 5' RACE reads, giving one entry per CDR3 protein sequence and no DNA. The specimen's table records over 200,000 distinct CDR3 sequences. The length of the CDR3 is 16 residues. The germline CDR1 and CDR2 sequences are WNHNN and SYGVQD (reference sequence). V and J are TRBV10-1 and TRBJ2-1. The material sequenced was blood T cells: a sorted CD56 or NKG2C T cell subset, CD4+ or CD8+ T cells, or bulk PBMC T cells (not recorded which). The clonotype originates from a man between 18 and 29 years old in good health. CDR3 protein: CASSEEGGNSYNEQFF.